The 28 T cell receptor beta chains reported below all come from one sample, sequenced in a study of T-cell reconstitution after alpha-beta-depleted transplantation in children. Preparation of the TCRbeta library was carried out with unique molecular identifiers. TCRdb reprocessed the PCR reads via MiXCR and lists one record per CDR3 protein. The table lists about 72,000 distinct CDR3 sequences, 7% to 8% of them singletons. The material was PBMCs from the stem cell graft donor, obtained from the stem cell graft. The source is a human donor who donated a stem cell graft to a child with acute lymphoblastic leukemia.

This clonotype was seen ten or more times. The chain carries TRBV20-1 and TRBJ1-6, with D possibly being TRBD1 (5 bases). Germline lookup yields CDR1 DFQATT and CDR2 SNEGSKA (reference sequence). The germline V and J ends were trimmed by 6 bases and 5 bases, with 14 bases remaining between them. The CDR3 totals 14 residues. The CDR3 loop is CSAAPAGHNSPLHF. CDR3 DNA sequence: TGCAGTGCCGCCCCGGCAGGGCATAATTCACCCCTCCACTTT.

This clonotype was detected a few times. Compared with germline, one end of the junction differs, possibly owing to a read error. The CDR3 bases are TGTGCCATCAGCTCTGCAGGGGGCGGCACCGGGGAGCTGTTTTTT. Translated, it gives CAISSAGGGTGELFF. J is TRBJ2-2 and V is TRBV7-8; the match to TRBD1 covers 8 bases. Germline V CDR1 and CDR2: SGHVS, FQNEAQ. The CDR3 contains 15 residues.

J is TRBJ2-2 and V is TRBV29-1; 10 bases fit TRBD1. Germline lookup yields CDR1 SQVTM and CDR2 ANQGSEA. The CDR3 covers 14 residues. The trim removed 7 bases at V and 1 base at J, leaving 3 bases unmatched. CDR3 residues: CSADRGLNTGELFF. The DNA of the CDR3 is TGCAGCGCTGACAGGGGGCTGAACACCGGGGAGCTGTTTTTT.

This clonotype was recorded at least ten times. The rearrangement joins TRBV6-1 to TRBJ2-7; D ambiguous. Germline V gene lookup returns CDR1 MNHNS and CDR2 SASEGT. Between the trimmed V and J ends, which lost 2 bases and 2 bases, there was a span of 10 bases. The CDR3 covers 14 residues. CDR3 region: CASSELVETYEQYF. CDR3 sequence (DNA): TGTGCCAGCAGTGAATTGGTAGAGACCTACGAGCAGTACTTC.

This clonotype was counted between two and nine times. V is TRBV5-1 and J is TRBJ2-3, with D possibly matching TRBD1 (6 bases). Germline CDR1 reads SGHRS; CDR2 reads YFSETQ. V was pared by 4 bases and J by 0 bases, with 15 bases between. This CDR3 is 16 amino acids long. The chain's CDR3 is CASSARQVPSTDTQYF. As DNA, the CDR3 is TGCGCCAGCAGCGCTCGACAGGTTCCTAGCACAGATACGCAGTATTTT.

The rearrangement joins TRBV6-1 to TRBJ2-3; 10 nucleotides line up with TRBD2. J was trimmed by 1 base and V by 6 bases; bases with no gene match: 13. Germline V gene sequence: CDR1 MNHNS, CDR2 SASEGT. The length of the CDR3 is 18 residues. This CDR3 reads CASSPSGRGNKGTDTQYF. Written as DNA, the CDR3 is TGTGCCAGCAGCCCTAGCGGGAGAGGGAACAAGGGCACAGATACGCAGTATTTT.

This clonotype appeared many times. The CDR3, as DNA: TGTGCCAGCAGCTTTTGGACAGGCCTTAATGAAAAACTGTTTTTT. Protein product: CASSFWTGLNEKLFF. V gene TRBV7-9 combines with J gene TRBJ1-4; 7 bases fit TRBD1. The CDR3 has 15 residues. Per germline, CDR1 SEHNR and CDR2 FQNEAQ (reference sequence). V lost 3 bases and J lost 4; bases outside the gene matches: 5. Complete variable domain (other parts from reference TRBV7-9 and TRBJ1-4): DTGVSQNPRHKITKRGQNVTFRCDPISEHNRLYWYRQTLGQGPEFLTYFQNEAQLEKSRLLSDRFSAERPKGSFSTLEIQRTEQGDSAMYLCASSFWTGLNEKLFFGSGTQLSVL.

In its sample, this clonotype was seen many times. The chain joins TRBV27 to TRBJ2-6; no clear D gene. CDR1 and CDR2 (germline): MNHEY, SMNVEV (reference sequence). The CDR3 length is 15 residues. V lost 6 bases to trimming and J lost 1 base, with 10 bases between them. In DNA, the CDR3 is TGTGCCAGCAGCCAAGGGCCTTCTGGGGCCAACGTCCTGACTTTC. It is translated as CASSQGPSGANVLTF.

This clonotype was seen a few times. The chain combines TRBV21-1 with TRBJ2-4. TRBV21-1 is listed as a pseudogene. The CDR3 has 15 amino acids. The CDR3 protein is CASSKCGRAKNIQYF. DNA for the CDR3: TGTGCCAGCAGCAAATGTGGCAGGGCCAAAAACATTCAGTACTTC.

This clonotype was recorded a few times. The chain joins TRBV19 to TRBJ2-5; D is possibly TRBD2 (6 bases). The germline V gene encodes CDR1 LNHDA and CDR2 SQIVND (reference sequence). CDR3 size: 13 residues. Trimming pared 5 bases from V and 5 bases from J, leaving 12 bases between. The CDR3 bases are TGTGCCAGTAGTTCCGGGACTTGGGAGACCCAGTACTTC. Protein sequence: CASSSGTWETQYF. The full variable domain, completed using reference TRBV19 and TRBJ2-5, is DGGITQSPKYLFRKEGQNVTLSCEQNLNHDAMYWYRQDPGQGLRLIYYSQIVNDFQKGDIAEGYSVSREKKESFPLTVTSAQKNPTAFYLCASSSGTWETQYFGPGTRLLVL.

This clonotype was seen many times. The DNA for the CDR3 is TGTGCCAGCAGGATGACAGGATACAATTCACCCCTCCACTTT. It yields the protein CASRMTGYNSPLHF. This sequence joins TRBV27 and TRBJ1-6; TRBD1 might be the D (6 bases). Germline V gives CDR1 MNHEY, CDR2 SMNVEV (reference sequence). Trimming removed 6 bases at V and 7 bases at J, with 13 bases between. The CDR3 loop spans 14 amino acids.

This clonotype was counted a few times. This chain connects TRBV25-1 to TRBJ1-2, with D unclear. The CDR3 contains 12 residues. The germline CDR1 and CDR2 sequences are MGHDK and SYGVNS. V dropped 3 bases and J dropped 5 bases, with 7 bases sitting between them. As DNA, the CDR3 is TGTGCCAGCAGTGACAAGAGGTATGGCTACACCTTC. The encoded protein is CASSDKRYGYTF.

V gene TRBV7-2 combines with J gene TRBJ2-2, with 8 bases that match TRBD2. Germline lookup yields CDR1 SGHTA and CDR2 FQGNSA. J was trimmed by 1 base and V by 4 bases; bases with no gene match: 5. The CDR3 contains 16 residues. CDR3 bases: TGTGCCAGCAGCTCTCTCAGCGGGAGGAACACCGGGGAGCTGTTTTTT. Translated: CASSSLSGRNTGELFF.

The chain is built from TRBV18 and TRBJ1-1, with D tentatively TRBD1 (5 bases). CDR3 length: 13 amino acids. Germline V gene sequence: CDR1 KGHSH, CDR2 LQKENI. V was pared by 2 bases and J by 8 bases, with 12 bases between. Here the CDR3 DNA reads TGTGCCAGCTCACCAAGGCGGGGCTACGAAGCTTTCTTT. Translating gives CASSPRRGYEAFF. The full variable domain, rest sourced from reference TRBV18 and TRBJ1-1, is NAGVMQNPRHLVRRRGQEARLRCSPMKGHSHVYWYRQLPEEGLKFMVYLQKENIIDESGMPKERFSAEFPKEGPSILRIQQVVRGDSAAYFCASSPRRGYEAFFGQGTRLTVV.

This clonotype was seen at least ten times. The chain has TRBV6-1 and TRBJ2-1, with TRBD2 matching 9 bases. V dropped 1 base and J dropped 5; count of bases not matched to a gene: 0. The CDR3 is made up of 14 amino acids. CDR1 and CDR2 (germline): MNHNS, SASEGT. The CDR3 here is CASSEGLADNEQFF. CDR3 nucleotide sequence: TGTGCCAGCAGTGAAGGACTAGCGGACAATGAGCAGTTCTTC.

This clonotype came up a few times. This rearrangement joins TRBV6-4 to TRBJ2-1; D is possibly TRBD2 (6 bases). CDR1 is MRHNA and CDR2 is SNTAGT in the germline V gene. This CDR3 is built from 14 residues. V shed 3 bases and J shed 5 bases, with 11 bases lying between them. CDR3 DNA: TGTGCCAGCAGTGAGGGCGGGGAACACAATGAGCAGTTCTTC. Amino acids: CASSEGGEHNEQFF.

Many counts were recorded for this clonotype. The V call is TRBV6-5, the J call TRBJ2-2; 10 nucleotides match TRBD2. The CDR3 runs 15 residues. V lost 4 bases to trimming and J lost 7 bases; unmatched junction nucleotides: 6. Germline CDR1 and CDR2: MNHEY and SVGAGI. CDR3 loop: CASSSPSGSFGELFF. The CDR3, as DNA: TGTGCCAGCAGTTCCCCTAGCGGGAGCTTCGGGGAGCTGTTTTTT.

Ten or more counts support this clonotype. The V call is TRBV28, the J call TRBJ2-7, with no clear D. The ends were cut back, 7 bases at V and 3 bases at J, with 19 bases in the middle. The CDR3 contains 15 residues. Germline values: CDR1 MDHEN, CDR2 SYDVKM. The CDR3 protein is CASTTQSRINYEQYF. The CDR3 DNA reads TGTGCCAGCACTACCCAAAGCAGGATTAACTACGAGCAGTACTTC.

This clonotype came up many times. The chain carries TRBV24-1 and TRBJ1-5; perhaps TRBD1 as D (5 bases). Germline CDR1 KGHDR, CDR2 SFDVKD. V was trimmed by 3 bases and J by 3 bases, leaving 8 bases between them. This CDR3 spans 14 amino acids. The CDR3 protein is CATSDPGHNQPQHF. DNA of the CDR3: TGTGCCACCAGTGATCCGGGGCACAATCAGCCCCAGCATTTT.

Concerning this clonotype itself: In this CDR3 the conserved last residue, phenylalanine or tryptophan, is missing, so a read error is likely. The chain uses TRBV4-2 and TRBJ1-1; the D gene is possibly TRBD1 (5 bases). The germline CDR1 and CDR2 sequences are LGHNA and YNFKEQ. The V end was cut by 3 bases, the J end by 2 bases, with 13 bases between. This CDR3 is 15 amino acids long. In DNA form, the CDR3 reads TGTGCCAGCAGCCAGGATCAGGGACGAAACACTGAAGCTTTCTTG. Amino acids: CASSQDQGRNTEAFL.

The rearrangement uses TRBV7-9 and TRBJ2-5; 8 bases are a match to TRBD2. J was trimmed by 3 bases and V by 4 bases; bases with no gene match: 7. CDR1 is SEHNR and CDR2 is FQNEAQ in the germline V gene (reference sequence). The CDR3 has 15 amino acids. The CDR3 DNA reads TGTGCCAGCAGCTCCTCGGGGGGGCCTAAAGAGACCCAGTACTTC. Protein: CASSSSGGPKETQYF.

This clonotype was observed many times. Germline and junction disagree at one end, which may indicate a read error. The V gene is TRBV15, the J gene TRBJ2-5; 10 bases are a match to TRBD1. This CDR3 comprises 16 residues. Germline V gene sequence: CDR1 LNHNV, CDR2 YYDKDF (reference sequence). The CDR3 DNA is TGTGCCACCAGCCAGATAAAAGGGACAGGGGCAGAGATCCAGTACTTC. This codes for CATSQIKGTGAEIQYF. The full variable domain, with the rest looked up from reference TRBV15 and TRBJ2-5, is DAMVIQNPRYQVTQFGKPVTLSCSQTLNHNVMYWYQQKSSQAPKLLFHYYDKDFNNEADTPDNFQSRRPNTSFCFLDIRSPGLGDTAMYLCATSQIKGTGAEIQYFGPGTRLLVL.

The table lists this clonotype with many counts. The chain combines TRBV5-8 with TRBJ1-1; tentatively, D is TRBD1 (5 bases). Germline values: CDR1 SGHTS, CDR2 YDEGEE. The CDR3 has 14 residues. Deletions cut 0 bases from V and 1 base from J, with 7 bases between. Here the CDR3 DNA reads TGTGCCAGCAGCTTGGCCAGGGCGAACACTGAAGCTTTCTTT. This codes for CASSLARANTEAFF.

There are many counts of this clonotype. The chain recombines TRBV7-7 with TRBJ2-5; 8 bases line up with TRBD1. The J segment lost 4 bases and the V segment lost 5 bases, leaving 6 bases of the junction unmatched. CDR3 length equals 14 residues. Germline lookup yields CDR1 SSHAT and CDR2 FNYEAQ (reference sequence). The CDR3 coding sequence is TGTGCCAGCAGCGCGGACAGGGTATCAGAGACCCAGTACTTC. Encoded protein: CASSADRVSETQYF.

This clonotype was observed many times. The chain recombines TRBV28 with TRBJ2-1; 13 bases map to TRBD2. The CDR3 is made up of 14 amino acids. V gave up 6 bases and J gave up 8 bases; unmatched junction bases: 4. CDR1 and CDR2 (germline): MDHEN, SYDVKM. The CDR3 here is CASRRTSGSYEQFF. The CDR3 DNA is TGTGCCAGCAGGCGGACTAGCGGGAGCTATGAGCAGTTCTTC.

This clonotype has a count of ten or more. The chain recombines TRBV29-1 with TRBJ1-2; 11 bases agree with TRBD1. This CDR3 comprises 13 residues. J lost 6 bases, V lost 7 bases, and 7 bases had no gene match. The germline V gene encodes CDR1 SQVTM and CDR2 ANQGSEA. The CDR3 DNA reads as TGCAGCGCCCCGGGACAGGGGGAGGATGGCTACACCTTC. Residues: CSAPGQGEDGYTF.

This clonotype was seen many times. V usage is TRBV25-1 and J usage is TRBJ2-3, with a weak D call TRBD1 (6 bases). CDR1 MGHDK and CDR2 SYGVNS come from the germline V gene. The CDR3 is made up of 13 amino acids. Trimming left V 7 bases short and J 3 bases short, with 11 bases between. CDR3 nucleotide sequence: TGTGCCAGCACCCTACAGGGAACAGATACGCAGTATTTT. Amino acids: CASTLQGTDTQYF.

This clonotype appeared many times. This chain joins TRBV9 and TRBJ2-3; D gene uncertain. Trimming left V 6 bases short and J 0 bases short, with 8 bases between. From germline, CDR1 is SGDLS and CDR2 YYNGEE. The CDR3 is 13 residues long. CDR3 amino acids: CASTPPSTDTQYF. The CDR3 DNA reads TGTGCCAGCACCCCACCCAGCACAGATACGCAGTATTTT. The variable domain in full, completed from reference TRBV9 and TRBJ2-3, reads DSGVTQTPKHLITATGQRVTLRCSPRSGDLSVYWYQQSLDQGLQFLIQYYNGEERAKGNILERFSAQQFPDLHSELNLSSLELGDSALYFCASTPPSTDTQYFGPGTRLTVL.